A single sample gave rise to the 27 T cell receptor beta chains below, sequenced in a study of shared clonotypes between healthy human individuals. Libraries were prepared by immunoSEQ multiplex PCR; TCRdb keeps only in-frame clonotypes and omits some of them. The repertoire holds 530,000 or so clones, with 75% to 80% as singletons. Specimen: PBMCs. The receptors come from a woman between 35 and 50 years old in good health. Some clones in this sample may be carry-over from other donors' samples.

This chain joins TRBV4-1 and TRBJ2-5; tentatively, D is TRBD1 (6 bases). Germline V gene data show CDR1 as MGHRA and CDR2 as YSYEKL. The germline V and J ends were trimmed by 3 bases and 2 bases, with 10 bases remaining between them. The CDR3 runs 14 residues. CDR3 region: CASSQTGTQETQYF. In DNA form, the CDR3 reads TGCGCCAGCAGCCAGACAGGCACACAAGAGACCCAGTACTTC.

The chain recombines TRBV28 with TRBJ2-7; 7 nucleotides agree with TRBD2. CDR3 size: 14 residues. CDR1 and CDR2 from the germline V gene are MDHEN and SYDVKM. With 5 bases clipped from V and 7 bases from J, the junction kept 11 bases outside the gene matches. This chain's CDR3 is CASSHTRGEVEQYF. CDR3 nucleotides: TGTGCCAGCAGTCACACCCGGGGGGAAGTAGAGCAGTACTTC.

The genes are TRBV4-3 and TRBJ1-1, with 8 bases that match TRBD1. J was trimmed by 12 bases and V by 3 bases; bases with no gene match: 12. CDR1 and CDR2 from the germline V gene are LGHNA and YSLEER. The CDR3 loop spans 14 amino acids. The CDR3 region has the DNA TGCGCCAGCAGCCAGGCCCTGATGGACAGGGAGCCTTTCTTT. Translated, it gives CASSQALMDREPFF.

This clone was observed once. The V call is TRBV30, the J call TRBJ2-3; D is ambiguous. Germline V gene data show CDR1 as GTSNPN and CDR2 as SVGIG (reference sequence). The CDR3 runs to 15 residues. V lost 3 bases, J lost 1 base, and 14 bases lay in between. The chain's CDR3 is CAWSALPTGTDTQYF. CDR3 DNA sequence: TGTGCCTGGAGCGCCCTCCCCACCGGCACAGATACGCAGTATTTT.

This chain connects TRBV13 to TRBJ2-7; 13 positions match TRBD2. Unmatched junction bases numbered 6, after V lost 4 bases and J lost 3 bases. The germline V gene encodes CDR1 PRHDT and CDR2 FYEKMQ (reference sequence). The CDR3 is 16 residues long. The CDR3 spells CASSSYRTSGSYEQYF. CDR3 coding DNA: TGTGCCAGCAGCTCCTACAGGACTAGCGGGAGCTACGAGCAGTACTTC.

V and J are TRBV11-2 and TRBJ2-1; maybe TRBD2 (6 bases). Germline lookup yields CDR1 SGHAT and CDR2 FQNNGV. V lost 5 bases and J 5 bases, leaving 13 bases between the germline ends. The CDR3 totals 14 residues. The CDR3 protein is CASSPRIADNEQFF. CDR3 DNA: TGTGCCAGCAGCCCTCGCATAGCGGACAATGAGCAGTTCTTC.

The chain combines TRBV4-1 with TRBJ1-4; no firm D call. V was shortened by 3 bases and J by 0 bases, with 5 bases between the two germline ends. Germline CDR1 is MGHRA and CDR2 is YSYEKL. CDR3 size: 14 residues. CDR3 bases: TGCGCCAGCAGCCACCTGCCAACTAATGAAAAACTGTTTTTT. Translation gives CASSHLPTNEKLFF.

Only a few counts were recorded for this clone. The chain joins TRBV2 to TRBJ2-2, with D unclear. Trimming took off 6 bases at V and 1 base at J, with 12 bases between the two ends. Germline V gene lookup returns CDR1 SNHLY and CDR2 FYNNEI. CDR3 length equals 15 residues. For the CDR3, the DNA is TGTGCCAGCAGGGACCAGCCCGGGAACACCGGGGAGCTGTTTTTT. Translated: CASRDQPGNTGELFF. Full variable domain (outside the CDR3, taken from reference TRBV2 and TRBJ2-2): EPEVTQTPSHQVTQMGQEVILRCVPISNHLYFYWYRQILGQKVEFLVSFYNNEISEKSEIFDDQFSVERPDGSNFTLKIRSTKLEDSAMYFCASRDQPGNTGELFFGEGSRLTVL.

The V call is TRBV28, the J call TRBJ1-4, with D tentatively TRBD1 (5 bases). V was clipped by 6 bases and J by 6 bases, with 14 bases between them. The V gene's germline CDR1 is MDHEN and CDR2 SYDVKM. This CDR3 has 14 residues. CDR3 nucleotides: TGTGCCAGCAGAACGGGCGGGGGGGATGAAAAACTGTTTTTT. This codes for CASRTGGGDEKLFF.

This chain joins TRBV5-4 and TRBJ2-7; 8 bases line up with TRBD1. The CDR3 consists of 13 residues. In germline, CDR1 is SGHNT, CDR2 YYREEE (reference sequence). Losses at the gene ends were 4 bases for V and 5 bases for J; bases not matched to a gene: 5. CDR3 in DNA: TGTGCCAGCAGCCCTGACAGGGGAGACGAGCAGTACTTC. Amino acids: CASSPDRGDEQYF.

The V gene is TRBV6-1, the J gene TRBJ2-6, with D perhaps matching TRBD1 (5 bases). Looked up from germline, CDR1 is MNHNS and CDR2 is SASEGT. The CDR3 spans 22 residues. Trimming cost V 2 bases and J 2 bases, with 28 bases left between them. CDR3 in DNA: TGTGCCAGCAGTGAAAGGATAGGCGGAAAGGGATTTTGGGGCCCTGGGGCCAACGTCCTGACTTTC. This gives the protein CASSERIGGKGFWGPGANVLTF.

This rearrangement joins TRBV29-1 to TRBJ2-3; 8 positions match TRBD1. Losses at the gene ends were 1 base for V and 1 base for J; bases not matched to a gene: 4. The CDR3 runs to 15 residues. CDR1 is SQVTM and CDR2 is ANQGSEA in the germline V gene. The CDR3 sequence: CSVEGGQGRTDTQYF. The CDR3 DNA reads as TGCAGCGTTGAAGGCGGACAGGGCCGCACAGATACGCAGTATTTT.

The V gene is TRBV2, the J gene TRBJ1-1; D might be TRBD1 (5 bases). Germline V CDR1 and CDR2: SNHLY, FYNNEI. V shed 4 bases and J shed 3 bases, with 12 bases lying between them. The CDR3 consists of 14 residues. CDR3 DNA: TGTGCCAGCAGTGGAGAGGGGTTGTACACTGAAGCTTTCTTT. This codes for CASSGEGLYTEAFF.

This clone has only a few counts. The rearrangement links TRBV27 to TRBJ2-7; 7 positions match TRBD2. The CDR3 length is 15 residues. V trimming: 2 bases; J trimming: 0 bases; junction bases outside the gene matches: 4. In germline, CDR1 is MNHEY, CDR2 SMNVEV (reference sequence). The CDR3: CASSLMGGISYEQYF. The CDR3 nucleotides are TGTGCCAGCAGTTTAATGGGGGGGATCTCCTACGAGCAGTACTTC.

The CDR3 nucleotides are TGTGCCAGCTCACCCCGCCGAGACGGAATTTATGGCTACACCTTC. It encodes CASSPRRDGIYGYTF. This chain uses TRBV18 with TRBJ1-2; no firm D call. In germline, CDR1 is KGHSH, CDR2 LQKENI. Trimming stripped 3 bases from V and 5 bases from J, with 16 bases between. The CDR3 runs to 15 residues.

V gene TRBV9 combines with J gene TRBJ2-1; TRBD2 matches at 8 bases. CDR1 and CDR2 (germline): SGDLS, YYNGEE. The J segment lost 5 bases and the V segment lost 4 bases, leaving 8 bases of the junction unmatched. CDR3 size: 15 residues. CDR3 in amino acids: CASSQSGSGNNEQFF. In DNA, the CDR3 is TGTGCCAGCAGCCAAAGCGGGAGTGGAAACAATGAGCAGTTCTTC.

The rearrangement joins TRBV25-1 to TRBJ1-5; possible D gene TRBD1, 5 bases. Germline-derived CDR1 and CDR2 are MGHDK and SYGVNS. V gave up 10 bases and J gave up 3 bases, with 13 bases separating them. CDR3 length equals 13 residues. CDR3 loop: CATSYRTNQPQHF. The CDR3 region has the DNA TGTGCCACCTCCTACAGGACCAATCAGCCCCAGCATTTT.

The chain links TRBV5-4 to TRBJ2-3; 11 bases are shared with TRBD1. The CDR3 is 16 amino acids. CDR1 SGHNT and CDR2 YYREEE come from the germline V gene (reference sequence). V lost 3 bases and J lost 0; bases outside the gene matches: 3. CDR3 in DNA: TGTGCCAGCAGCTCGGGACAGGGGGTTAGCACAGATACGCAGTATTTT. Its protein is CASSSGQGVSTDTQYF.

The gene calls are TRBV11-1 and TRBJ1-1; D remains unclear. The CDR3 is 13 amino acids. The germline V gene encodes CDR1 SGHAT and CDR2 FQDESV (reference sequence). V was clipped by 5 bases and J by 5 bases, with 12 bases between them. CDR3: CASSPFTRTEAFF. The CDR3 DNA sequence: TGTGCCAGCAGCCCCTTCACCCGGACTGAAGCTTTCTTT.

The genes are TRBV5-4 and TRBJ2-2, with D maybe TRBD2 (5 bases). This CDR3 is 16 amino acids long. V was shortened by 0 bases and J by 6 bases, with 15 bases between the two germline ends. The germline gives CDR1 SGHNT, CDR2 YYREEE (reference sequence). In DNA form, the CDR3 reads TGTGCCAGCAGCTTGGAATCCGGGATAAGCGCCGGGGAGCTGTTTTTT. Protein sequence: CASSLESGISAGELFF.

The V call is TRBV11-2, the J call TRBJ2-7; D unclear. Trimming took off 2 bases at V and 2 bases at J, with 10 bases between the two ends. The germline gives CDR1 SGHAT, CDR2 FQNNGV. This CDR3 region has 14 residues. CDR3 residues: CASSLIPRAYEQYF. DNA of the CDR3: TGTGCCAGCAGCTTAATCCCTAGAGCCTACGAGCAGTACTTC.

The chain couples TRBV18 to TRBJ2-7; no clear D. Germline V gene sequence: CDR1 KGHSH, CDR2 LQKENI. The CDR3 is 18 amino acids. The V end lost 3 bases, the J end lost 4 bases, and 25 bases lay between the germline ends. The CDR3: CASSPIARATGSSYEQYF. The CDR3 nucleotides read TGTGCCAGCTCACCTATCGCTCGGGCCACGGGCTCCAGTTACGAGCAGTACTTC.

CDR3 sequence (DNA): TGTGCCAGCTCACCATTGGCCCCGAGGACCAATCAGCCCCAGCATTTT. It yields the protein CASSPLAPRTNQPQHF. This chain links TRBV18 with TRBJ1-5; D call uncertain. Deletions cut 2 bases from V and 3 bases from J, with 14 bases between. Per the germline V gene, CDR1 is KGHSH and CDR2 is LQKENI. This CDR3 has 16 amino acids.

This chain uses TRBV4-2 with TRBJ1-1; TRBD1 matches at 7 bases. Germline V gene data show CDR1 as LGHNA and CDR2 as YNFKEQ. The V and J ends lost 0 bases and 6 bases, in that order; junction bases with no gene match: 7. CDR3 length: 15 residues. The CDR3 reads CASSQDLEGAAEAFF. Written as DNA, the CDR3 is TGTGCCAGCAGCCAAGATCTGGAGGGGGCAGCTGAAGCTTTCTTT.

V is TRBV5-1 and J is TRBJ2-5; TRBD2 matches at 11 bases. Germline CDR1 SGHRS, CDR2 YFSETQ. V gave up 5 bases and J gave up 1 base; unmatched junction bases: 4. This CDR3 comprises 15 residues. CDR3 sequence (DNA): TGCGCCAGCAGGACTAGCGGGGCGGGCCAAGAGACCCAGTACTTC. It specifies CASRTSGAGQETQYF.

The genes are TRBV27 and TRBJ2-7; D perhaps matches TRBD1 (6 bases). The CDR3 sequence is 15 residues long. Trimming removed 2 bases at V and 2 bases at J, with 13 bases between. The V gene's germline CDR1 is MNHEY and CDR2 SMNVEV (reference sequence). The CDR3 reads CASSLGYDRTYEQYF. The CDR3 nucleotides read TGTGCCAGCAGTTTAGGTTACGACAGGACCTACGAGCAGTACTTC.

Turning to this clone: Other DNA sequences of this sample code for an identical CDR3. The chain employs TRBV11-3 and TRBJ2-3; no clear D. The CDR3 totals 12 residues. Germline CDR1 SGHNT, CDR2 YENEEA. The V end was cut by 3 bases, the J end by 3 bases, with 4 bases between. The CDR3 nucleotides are TGTGCCAGCAGCTTGGGGACAGATACGCAGTATTTT. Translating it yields CASSLGTDTQYF.